This T cell receptor (beta chain) is from a study of radiation and T cells in renal cell carcinoma. Across the study: Nephrectomy followed 15 Gy stereotactic body radiation by 4 weeks.

The protocol was immunoSEQ multiplex PCR, while the TCRdb copy is restricted to in-frame clones and leaves out a portion. Of approximately 94,000 clones in the sample, 82% were seen once. Time point of the sample: baseline pretreatment blood. Stated treatment: 15 Gy SBRT to primary tumor, nephrectomy 4 weeks later. The sequence was collected from a man in his 60s with renal cell carcinoma. The source was blood, collected from a patient whose treatment included radiotherapy and nephrectomy.

CDR3: CASSLGQTSGSLSSTYEQYF. CDR3 DNA: TGTGCCAGCAGCCTCGGACAGACTAGCGGGAGTCTTTCGTCTACCTACGAGCAGTACTTC. J is TRBJ2-7 and V is TRBV4-2, with 12 bases matching TRBD2. This CDR3 is 20 amino acids long. Germline V gene data show CDR1 as LGHNA and CDR2 as YNFKEQ. V shed 4 bases and J 2 bases; nucleotides not matched to a gene: 18.